This T cell receptor beta chain was sequenced in a study of OX40 agonist ivuxolimab in advanced cancers. Study information: Partial responses were achieved by three patients, of whom one had hepatocellular carcinoma and two had cutaneous melanoma. The study's findings and limits: Those patients achieving a partial response at 0.1-3.0 mg/kg showed among the lowest clonal expansion. Within 6 weeks, CD4+ and CD8+ blood T cells expanded clonally at 0.1 to 3.0 mg/kg.

Germline lookup yields CDR1 SGDLS and CDR2 YYNGEE. The J segment lost 8 bases and the V segment lost 4 bases, leaving 15 bases of the junction unmatched. The CDR3 spans 16 residues. The protocol was immunoSEQ multiplex PCR, while the TCRdb copy is restricted to in-frame clones and leaves out a portion. This table has about 38,000 clones, 80% to 85% appearing once. The sample holds one count of this clone. The target antigen is unknown. The rearrangement links TRBV9 to TRBJ1-2; 9 bases are shared with TRBD1. This receptor was identified in an adult with an advanced solid tumor such as melanoma, head and neck, liver or kidney cancer. Sequencing used CD4+ or CD8+ T cells sorted from blood, obtained in a trial of the OX40 agonist ivuxolimab. CDR3 in amino acids: CASSPLRGDREGGYTF. For the CDR3, the DNA is TGTGCCAGCAGCCCGCTTCGGGGGGACAGGGAGGGCGGCTACACCTTC.